The 19 T cell receptor beta chains presented below share a single source sample, sequenced in a study of T cell changes during pregnancy in multiple sclerosis. Assay: immunoSEQ multiplex PCR; the TCRdb copy retains only in-frame clones and omits some. The sample holds 84,000 or so clones, about 94% seen once. Sequencing used peripheral blood, obtained in the third trimester of pregnancy. These receptors all come from a female donor with multiple sclerosis, enrolled in a pregnancy study.

The chain employs TRBV7-3 and TRBJ2-6; weak D call: TRBD1 (5 bases). Germline-derived CDR1 and CDR2 are SGHTA and FQGTGA. The CDR3 runs to 15 residues. V gave up 2 bases and J gave up 3 bases, with 8 bases separating them. In DNA, the CDR3 is TGTGCCAGCAGCTTATCAGGGTATGGGGCCAACGTCCTGACTTTC. Residues: CASSLSGYGANVLTF.

V gene TRBV27 combines with J gene TRBJ2-2; a weak D match, TRBD2 (6 bases). Trimming took 7 bases from V and 3 from J, leaving 9 bases between them. Germline lookup yields CDR1 MNHEY and CDR2 SMNVEV (reference sequence). The CDR3 is made up of 13 amino acids. This chain's CDR3 is CASKEGYTGELFF. CDR3 coding DNA: TGTGCCAGCAAGGAGGGATACACCGGGGAGCTGTTTTTT.

The chain uses TRBV4-1 and TRBJ2-7, with a weak D call TRBD2 (5 bases). Germline V lookup: CDR1 MGHRA, CDR2 YSYEKL. This CDR3 spans 14 amino acids. V was cut by 4 bases and J by 2 bases, with 12 bases left in between. In DNA form, the CDR3 reads TGCGCCAGCAGCCCGGACTGGACCGCCTACGAGCAGTACTTC. Amino acids: CASSPDWTAYEQYF.

The rearrangement joins TRBV19 to TRBJ2-2; 7 nucleotides agree with TRBD2. The junction had 2 bases not matched to a gene; V was cut back by 2 bases and J by 5 bases. Germline V CDR1 and CDR2: LNHDA, SQIVND (reference sequence). The CDR3 is made up of 14 amino acids. The CDR3 bases are TGTGCCAGTAGTATATGGGAGGGGACCGGGGAGCTGTTTTTT. Its protein product is CASSIWEGTGELFF.

The J gene is TRBJ2-1, the V gene TRBV9; 8 bases are a match to TRBD1. J lost 15 bases, V lost 4 bases, and 12 bases had no gene match. The germline V gene encodes CDR1 SGDLS and CDR2 YYNGEE. The CDR3 contains 13 residues. This chain's CDR3 is CASSPTPGQGLFF. The CDR3 DNA sequence: TGTGCCAGCAGCCCGACGCCAGGACAGGGCCTGTTCTTC.

The chain links TRBV4-1 to TRBJ1-2; 7 nucleotides match TRBD1. The CDR3 spans 17 residues. V shed 4 bases and J 6 bases; nucleotides not matched to a gene: 17. The V gene's germline CDR1 is MGHRA and CDR2 YSYEKL. CDR3 nucleotide sequence: TGCGCCAGCAGCCCTTCAATAGGGACGGGGACAGTTCATGGCTACACCTTC. Translated, it gives CASSPSIGTGTVHGYTF.

This chain connects TRBV19 to TRBJ1-5; 9 bases are shared with TRBD1. Per germline, CDR1 LNHDA and CDR2 SQIVND (reference sequence). The J segment lost 3 bases and the V segment lost 5 bases, leaving 5 bases of the junction unmatched. This CDR3 comprises 15 residues. This chain's CDR3 is CASSGGQGPNQPQHF. DNA for the CDR3: TGTGCCAGTAGTGGGGGACAGGGCCCCAATCAGCCCCAGCATTTT.

The chain couples TRBV19 to TRBJ2-1; the match to TRBD2 covers 7 bases. Germline-derived CDR1 and CDR2 are LNHDA and SQIVND (reference sequence). Unmatched junction bases numbered 4, after V lost 4 bases and J lost 7 bases. This CDR3 is built from 13 residues. The CDR3 DNA reads TGTGCCAGTAGTAGGGGGAGGGGTAATGAGCAGTTCTTC. Protein product: CASSRGRGNEQFF.

A single count supports this clone. The chain employs TRBV27 and TRBJ1-1; D not resolved. The CDR3 has 17 residues. Germline CDR1 is MNHEY and CDR2 is SMNVEV (reference sequence). Trimming stripped 3 bases from V and 5 bases from J, with 22 bases between. The CDR3 here is CASSFKTNMVGLTEAFF. The CDR3, as DNA: TGTGCCAGCAGTTTTAAGACAAATATGGTAGGTTTGACTGAAGCTTTCTTT.

The chain carries TRBV10-3 and TRBJ2-7; the match to TRBD1 covers 9 bases. Trimming at V came to 10 bases and at J to 1 base, leaving 17 bases not matched to a gene. The CDR3 has 17 residues. Germline values: CDR1 ENHRY, CDR2 SYGVKD. CDR3 amino acids: CATTRSSPGQGSYEQYF. The CDR3, as DNA: TGTGCCACCACCCGATCTTCGCCGGGACAGGGTTCCTACGAGCAGTACTTC.

This clone appeared a single time. The CDR3 reads CASSPRQGGMNTEAFF. The CDR3 bases are TGCGCCAGCAGCCCAAGGCAGGGCGGGATGAACACTGAAGCTTTCTTT. This chain links TRBV5-1 with TRBJ1-1, with a possible D match to TRBD1 (5 bases). Germline CDR1 and CDR2: SGHRS and YFSETQ. CDR3 length equals 16 residues. Trimming took 4 bases from V and 0 from J, leaving 16 bases between them.

Comment on this clone: Other DNA variants within this sample encode the same CDR3. The V call is TRBV6-6, the J call TRBJ2-1; D ambiguous. Germline values: CDR1 MNHNY, CDR2 SVGAGI (reference sequence). The CDR3 consists of 14 residues. Trimming removed 0 bases from V and 4 bases from J, with 7 bases in between. The CDR3 DNA is TGTGCCAGCAGTTACTCACGAGTTTACAATGAGCAGTTCTTC. Its protein is CASSYSRVYNEQFF.

This chain's CDR3 is CASSMVDSQSYEQYF. CDR3 bases: TGTGCCAGCTCGATGGTCGACAGTCAGTCCTACGAGCAGTACTTC. The chain carries TRBV2 and TRBJ2-7, with a possible D match to TRBD1 (5 bases). Germline CDR1 reads SNHLY; CDR2 reads FYNNEI. The germline V and J ends were trimmed by 8 bases and 1 base, with 18 bases remaining between them. CDR3 size: 15 residues.

The chain links TRBV10-2 to TRBJ2-3; 8 nucleotides match TRBD2. V was pared by 0 bases and J by 1 base, with 0 bases of the junction left unmatched. The germline CDR1 and CDR2 sequences are WSHSY and SAAADI. The CDR3 loop spans 15 amino acids. CDR3: CASSESAGGTDTQYF. In DNA form, the CDR3 reads TGCGCCAGCAGTGAGTCAGCGGGAGGCACAGATACGCAGTATTTT.

The CDR3 region is CASSPGVRTGTYEQYF. CDR3 coding DNA: TGCGCCAGCAGCCCGGGTGTTCGGACAGGGACCTACGAGCAGTACTTC. V and J are TRBV5-1 and TRBJ2-7; 8 bases match TRBD1. The CDR3 contains 16 residues. J lost 2 bases, V lost 4 bases, and 11 bases had no gene match. Germline V gene lookup returns CDR1 SGHRS and CDR2 YFSETQ.

The CDR3 DNA follows: TGTGCCAGTAGTATTCCCCTGGACAGGGGTCGTCAGCCCCAGCATTTT. Amino acids: CASSIPLDRGRQPQHF. This sequence joins TRBV19 and TRBJ1-5; 9 nucleotides align to TRBD1. Trimming removed 3 bases from V and 6 bases from J; junction bases left unmatched: 9. CDR1 LNHDA and CDR2 SQIVND come from the germline V gene (reference sequence). The CDR3 consists of 16 residues.

The J gene is TRBJ2-1, the V gene TRBV2, with D possibly being TRBD1 (6 bases). The length of the CDR3 is 15 residues. The V end lost 6 bases, the J end lost 3 bases, and 15 bases lay between the germline ends. The germline V gene encodes CDR1 SNHLY and CDR2 FYNNEI. In nucleotides, the CDR3 is TGTGCCAGCAGACCTGTGGGGGCCAACTACAATGAGCAGTTCTTC. Translated, it gives CASRPVGANYNEQFF.

This clone was seen a single time. V usage is TRBV5-6 and J usage is TRBJ2-4, with D possibly TRBD1 on 8 matching bases. V lost 0 bases to trimming and J lost 8 bases, with 18 bases between them. The length of the CDR3 is 16 residues. Germline V gene lookup returns CDR1 SGHDT and CDR2 YYEEEE. The CDR3 sequence is CASSLVGRQGRDIQYF. The CDR3 bases are TGTGCCAGCAGCTTGGTGGGGAGACAGGGGAGGGACATTCAGTACTTC.

The CDR3, as DNA: TGTGCCATCAGTGAGCGGGCAGGGATCCTTTATGGCTACACCTTC. It yields the protein CAISERAGILYGYTF. The V gene is TRBV10-3, the J gene TRBJ1-2, with a possible D match to TRBD1 (5 bases). CDR1 ENHRY and CDR2 SYGVKD come from the germline V gene. V lost 2 bases and J 5 bases, leaving 15 bases between the germline ends. This CDR3 region has 15 residues.